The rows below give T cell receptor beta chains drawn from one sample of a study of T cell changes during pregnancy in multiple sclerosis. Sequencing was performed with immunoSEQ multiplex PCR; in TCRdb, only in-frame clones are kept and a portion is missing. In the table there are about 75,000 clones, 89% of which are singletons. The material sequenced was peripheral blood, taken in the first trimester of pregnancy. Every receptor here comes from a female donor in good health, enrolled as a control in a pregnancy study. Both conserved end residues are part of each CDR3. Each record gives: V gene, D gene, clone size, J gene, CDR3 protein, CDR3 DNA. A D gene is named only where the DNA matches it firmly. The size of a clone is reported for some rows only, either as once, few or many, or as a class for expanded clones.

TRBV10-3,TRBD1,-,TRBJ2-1,CAIMGTVINEQFF,TGTGCCATCATGGGGACAGTTATCAATGAGCAGTTCTTC
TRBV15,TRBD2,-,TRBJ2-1,CATSSRLADYNEQFF,TGTGCCACCAGCTCGCGACTAGCGGACTACAATGAGCAGTTCTTC
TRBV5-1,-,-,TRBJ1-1,CASSSTTGNTEAFF,TGCGCCAGCAGCTCAACGACAGGGAACACTGAAGCTTTCTTT
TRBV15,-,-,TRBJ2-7,CATSRGGNLVEQYF,TGTGCCACCAGCAGAGGCGGGAACTTAGTCGAGCAGTACTTC
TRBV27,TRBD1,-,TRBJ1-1,CASSYTGVATEAFF,TGTGCCAGCAGTTATACAGGGGTTGCCACTGAAGCTTTCTTT
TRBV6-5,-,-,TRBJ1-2,CASSYAGEADYGYTF,TGTGCCAGCAGTTACGCGGGCGAAGCCGACTATGGCTACACCTTC
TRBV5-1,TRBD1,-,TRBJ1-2,CASSEWTGGPPGYTF,TGCGCCAGCAGCGAGTGGACAGGGGGCCCCCCTGGCTACACCTTC
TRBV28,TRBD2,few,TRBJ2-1,CASSPISGRYNEQFF,TGTGCCAGCAGCCCCATTAGCGGGAGATACAATGAGCAGTTCTTC
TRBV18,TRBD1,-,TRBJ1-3,CASSPRNLDRVYSGNTIYF,TGTGCCAGCTCACCGAGGAACTTGGACAGGGTTTACTCTGGAAACACCATATATTTT
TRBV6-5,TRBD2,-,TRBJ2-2,CASSYSLAGVTGELFF,TGTGCCAGCAGTTACTCCCTAGCGGGAGTCACCGGGGAGCTGTTTTTT
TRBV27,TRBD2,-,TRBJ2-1,CASSGPGLAGPEEQFF,TGTGCCAGCAGTGGCCCGGGACTAGCGGGACCCGAGGAGCAGTTCTTC
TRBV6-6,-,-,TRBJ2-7,CASSYLTDTYEQYF,TGTGCCAGCAGTTACCTTACGGACACCTACGAGCAGTACTTC
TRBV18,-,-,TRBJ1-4,CASSLHKRTNEKLFF,TGTGCCAGCTCACTGCACAAGAGGACTAATGAAAAACTGTTTTTT
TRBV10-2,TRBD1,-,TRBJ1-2,CASRPGQGNYGYTF,TGCGCCAGCAGACCGGGACAGGGTAACTATGGCTACACCTTC
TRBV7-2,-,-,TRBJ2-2,CASSLLGGTGELFF,TGTGCCAGCAGCTTGTTGGGGGGTACCGGGGAGCTGTTTTTT
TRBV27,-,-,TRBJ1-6,CASSFRQVNSPLHF,TGTGCCAGCAGTTTTCGGCAGGTCAATTCACCCCTCCACTTT
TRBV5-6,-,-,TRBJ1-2,CASSSTGTDYGYTF,TGTGCCAGCAGCTCTACAGGGACCGACTATGGCTACACCTTC
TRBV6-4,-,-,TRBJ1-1,CASSPEMNTEAFF,TGTGCCAGCAGTCCCGAGATGAACACTGAAGCTTTCTTT
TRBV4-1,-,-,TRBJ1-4,CASSQEMVGAEKLFF,TGCGCCAGCAGCCAAGAAATGGTTGGGGCCGAAAAACTGTTTTTT
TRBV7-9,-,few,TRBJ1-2,CASSLIPQPGGGYTF,TGTGCCAGCAGCTTAATCCCACAGCCCGGAGGGGGCTACACCTTC
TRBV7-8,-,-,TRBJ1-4,CASSHGGIVEKLFF,TGTGCCAGCAGTCACGGGGGGATAGTAGAAAAACTGTTTTTT
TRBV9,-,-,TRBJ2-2,CASSVGGINTGELFF,TGTGCCAGCAGCGTCGGGGGAATAAACACCGGGGAGCTGTTTTTT
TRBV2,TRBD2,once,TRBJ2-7,CASRTGTRVDEQYF,TGTGCCAGCAGAACCGGGACTAGGGTCGACGAGCAGTACTTC
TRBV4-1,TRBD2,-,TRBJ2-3,CASSQDDKLAGEGDTQYF,TGCGCCAGCAGCCAAGACGATAAACTAGCGGGAGAAGGAGATACGCAGTATTTT
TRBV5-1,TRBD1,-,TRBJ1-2,CASSLGDRGQGYTF,TGCGCCAGCAGCTTGGGGGACAGGGGGCAAGGCTACACCTTC